This TCR beta chain was identified in a study of blood T cell repertoires in COVID-19 (dated by TCRdb to the early 2020s). For the study in its entirety: The collaborator samples originated in the United States, Italy and Spain and spanned the acute and convalescent phases of COVID-19. The prospective study material was composed of cDNA or gDNA derived from T cells, B-cell-depleted T cells, or PBMCs. Where available, HLA class I and class II types were taken from metadata supplied by the sample provider and were not determined by assay-based typing. The sample metadata nearly always contained a de-identified subject ID, COVID-19 status, age in years and sex. A freely available public database, intended as a resource for researchers studying the immune response to SARS-CoV-2, is where the repertoires were released. Deeply sampled blood TCRbeta repertoires from subjects exposed to, actively infected with, or recovered from COVID-19 were included in the dataset. Samples were obtained from the ongoing ImmuneRACE study (first 160 participants) and from some 1,300 subjects provided by 6 global collaborators.

About this clone itself: The antigen it binds to is not known. No clone much larger than this one lies a single base away; base qualities are absent.

The immunoSEQ Assay, a bias-controlled multiplex PCR, was used to amplify TCRbeta CDR3 regions from genomic DNA. For the original study's pipeline: Nucleated cell counts per sample were estimated from amplification of reference gene primers within the assay. Sequence reads were collapsed and filtered to measure the absolute abundance of every unique TCRbeta CDR3 rearrangement. Productive Simpson clonality was computed per sample as the square root of Simpson's diversity index over productive rearrangements. In TCRdb, the immuneACCESS table is reduced to in-frame sequences with V and J assigned. These tables do not hold every clone; where another copy was compared, an unresolved V gene accounts for under half, and the others remain unexplained. V and J calls and clone size come straight from that table; D and trimming were deduced from the DNA. The sample includes roughly 330,000 clones, with roughly 90% observed a single time. 3% to 4% of the sample goes to the ten largest clones.

Study-level results and caveats: The quantity of clinical and demographic metadata differed by source and by participant and was supplied without curation.

The collaborating institutions used their own protocols to collect whole blood in K2EDTA tubes. Collaborator samples were shipped for TCRbeta analysis as frozen whole blood, isolated PBMCs, or DNA extracted from either sample type. The CDR3 has 17 amino acids, counting the end cysteine and phenylalanine. Only CDR3 DNA remains: 51 bases, in frame from the first base. From a lookup of the germline V gene (reference sequence), CDR1 and CDR2 are SGHNT and YYREEE. Trimming removed 4 bases from V and 4 bases from J; the gene matches leave 12 bases unexplained. The sample comprised peripheral blood. The rearrangement joined TRBV5-4 to TRBJ2-1; the junction holds 9 bases that match TRBD2. This clonotype originated in a woman between 45 and 65 years old with active or convalescent COVID-19. CDR3 loop: CASSPETLAGSYNEQFF. The DNA sequence is TGTGCCAGCAGCCCCGAAACCCTAGCGGGATCGTACAATGAGCAGTTCTTC.